Following are 7 T cell receptor beta chains from one sample sequenced in a study of naive and memory T cell subsets. The SP2 primer and nested alpha and beta constant region primers amplified ligated cDNA in four rounds. MiXCR was run by TCRdb on the 5' RACE reads, yielding one entry per CDR3 protein. The table lists more than 55,000 distinct CDR3 sequences, 7.6% of them singletons. An oligonucleotide containing a UMI was ligated to the 3' end of TCR cDNA. Receptors were obtained from a female donor in good health.

This clonotype came up a few times. V usage is TRBV12-3 or TRBV12-4 and J usage is TRBJ2-3; TRBD1 matches at 11 bases. The V segment lost 3 bases and the J segment 4 bases; nucleotides outside the gene matches: 3. The CDR3 length is 15 residues. CDR3 sequence (DNA): TGTGCCAGCAGTTTCTGGGGACAGGGGGCAGATACGCAGTATTTT. Translation gives CASSFWGQGADTQYF.

This clonotype was detected only a few times. The J gene is TRBJ2-7, the V gene TRBV19; the D gene is possibly TRBD1 (6 bases). Trimming stripped 5 bases from V and 4 bases from J, with 18 bases between. The germline gives CDR1 LNHDA, CDR2 SQIVND (reference sequence). The CDR3 runs to 15 residues. The CDR3 region is CASSLDGRGSYEQYF. CDR3 coding DNA: TGTGCCAGTAGTCTGGACGGTAGGGGGTCGTACGAGCAGTACTTC.

CDR3 DNA: TGCAGCGTTGAAGATTGGGCAGGGAGAGGCTATGGCTACACCTTC. This encodes CSVEDWAGRGYGYTF. The chain combines TRBV29-1 with TRBJ1-2; D may be TRBD1 (5 bases). CDR3 length: 15 residues. V lost 0 bases and J lost 4, with 15 bases in between. Germline assignment: CDR1 SQVTM and CDR2 ANQGSEA.

The sample holds one count of this clonotype. CDR3: CASSLVRPSDEQFF. CDR3 bases: TGTGCCAGCAGCTTGGTCCGGCCTTCGGATGAGCAGTTCTTC. This sequence joins TRBV5-4 and TRBJ2-1, with unresolved D. Trimming took 0 bases from V and 8 from J, leaving 12 bases between them. Germline lookup yields CDR1 SGHNT and CDR2 YYREEE (reference sequence). The CDR3 is 14 residues long.

This clonotype was seen ten or more times. The chain links TRBV20-1 to TRBJ2-7; 10 nucleotides align to TRBD1. Germline lookup yields CDR1 DFQATT and CDR2 SNEGSKA (reference sequence). V was clipped by 3 bases and J by 7 bases; unmatched bases: 3. This CDR3 spans 12 amino acids. The CDR3 is CSASRTGGEQYF. CDR3 DNA sequence: TGCAGTGCTAGTCGGACAGGGGGAGAGCAGTACTTC.

This clonotype was seen at least ten times. This chain uses TRBV6-5 with TRBJ1-6, with D unresolved. The germline CDR1 and CDR2 sequences are MNHEY and SVGAGI. The CDR3 has 13 residues. V lost 2 bases and J 7 bases, leaving 6 bases between the germline ends. CDR3 coding DNA: TGTGCCAGCAGTTACGACGTAAATTCACCCCTCCACTTT. Protein sequence: CASSYDVNSPLHF.

There are a few counts of this clonotype. The chain carries TRBV12-3 or TRBV12-4 and TRBJ2-6; possibly TRBD1 or TRBD2 for D (5 bases each). The CDR3 runs to 14 residues. V was shortened by 8 bases and J by 3 bases, with 11 bases between the two germline ends. The CDR3 bases are TGTGCCAGCGAGAGGGGTGTTGGGGCCAACGTCCTGACTTTC. Its translation is CASERGVGANVLTF.